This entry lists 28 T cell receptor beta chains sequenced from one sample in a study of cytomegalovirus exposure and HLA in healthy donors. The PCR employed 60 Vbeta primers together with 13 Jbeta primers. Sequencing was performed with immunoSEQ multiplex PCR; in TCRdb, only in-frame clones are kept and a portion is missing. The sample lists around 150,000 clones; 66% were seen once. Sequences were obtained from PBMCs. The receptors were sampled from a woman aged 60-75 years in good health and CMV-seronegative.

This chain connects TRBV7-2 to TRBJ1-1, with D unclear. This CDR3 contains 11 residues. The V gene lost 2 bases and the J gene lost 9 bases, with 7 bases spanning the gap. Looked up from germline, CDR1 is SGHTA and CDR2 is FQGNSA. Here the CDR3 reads CASSLTSQAFF. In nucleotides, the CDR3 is TGTGCCAGCAGCTTAACTAGTCAAGCTTTCTTT. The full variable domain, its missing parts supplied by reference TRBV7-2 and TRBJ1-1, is GAGVSQSPSNKVTEKGKDVELRCDPISGHTALYWYRQSLGQGLEFLIYFQGNSAPDKSGLPSDRFSAERTGGSVSTLTIQRTQQEDSAVYLCASSLTSQAFFGQGTRLTVV.

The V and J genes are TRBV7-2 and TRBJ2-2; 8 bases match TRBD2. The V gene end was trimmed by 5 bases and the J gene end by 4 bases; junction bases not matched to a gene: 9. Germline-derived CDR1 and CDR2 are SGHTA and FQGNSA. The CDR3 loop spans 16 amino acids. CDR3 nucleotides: TGTGCCAGCAGCGAGCAGGGGACTAGGGCCACCGGGGAGCTGTTTTTT. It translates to CASSEQGTRATGELFF.

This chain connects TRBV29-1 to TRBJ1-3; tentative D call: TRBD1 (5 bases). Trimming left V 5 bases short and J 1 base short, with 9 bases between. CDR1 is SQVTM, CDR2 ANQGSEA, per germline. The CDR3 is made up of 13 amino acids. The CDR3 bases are TGCAGCGTTTTGGGGGGTTCTGGAAACACCATATATTTT. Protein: CSVLGGSGNTIYF.

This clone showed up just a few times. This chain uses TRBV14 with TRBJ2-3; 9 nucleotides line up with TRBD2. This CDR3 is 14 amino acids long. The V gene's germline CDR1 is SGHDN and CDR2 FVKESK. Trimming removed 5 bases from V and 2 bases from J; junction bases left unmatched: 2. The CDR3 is CASSAGLATDTQYF. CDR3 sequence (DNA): TGTGCCAGCAGCGCGGGACTAGCCACAGATACGCAGTATTTT. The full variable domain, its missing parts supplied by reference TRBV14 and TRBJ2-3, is EAGVTQFPSHSVIEKGQTVTLRCDPISGHDNLYWYRRVMGKEIKFLLHFVKESKQDESGMPNNRFLAERTGGTYSTLKVQPAELEDSGVYFCASSAGLATDTQYFGPGTRLTVL.

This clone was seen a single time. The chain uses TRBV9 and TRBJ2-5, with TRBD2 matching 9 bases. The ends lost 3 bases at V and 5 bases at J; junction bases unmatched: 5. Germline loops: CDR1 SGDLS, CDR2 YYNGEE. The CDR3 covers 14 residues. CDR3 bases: TGTGCCAGCAGCGGGGGCGGACTAGCGGAGACCCAGTACTTC. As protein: CASSGGGLAETQYF.

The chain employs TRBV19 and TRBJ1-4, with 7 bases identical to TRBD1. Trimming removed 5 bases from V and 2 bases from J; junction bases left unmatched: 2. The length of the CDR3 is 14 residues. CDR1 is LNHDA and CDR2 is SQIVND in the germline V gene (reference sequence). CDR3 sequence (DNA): TGTGCCAGTAGTCTCAGGGGGACTAATGAAAAACTGTTTTTT. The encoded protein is CASSLRGTNEKLFF.

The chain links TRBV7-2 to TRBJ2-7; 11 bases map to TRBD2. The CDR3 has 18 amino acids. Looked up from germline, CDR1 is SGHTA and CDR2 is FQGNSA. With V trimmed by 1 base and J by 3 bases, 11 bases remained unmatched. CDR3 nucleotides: TGTGCCAGCAGCTTAGAGTCTATTCTAGCGGGGGGACACTACGAGCAGTACTTC. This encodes CASSLESILAGGHYEQYF. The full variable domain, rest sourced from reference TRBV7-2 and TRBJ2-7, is GAGVSQSPSNKVTEKGKDVELRCDPISGHTALYWYRQSLGQGLEFLIYFQGNSAPDKSGLPSDRFSAERTGGSVSTLTIQRTQQEDSAVYLCASSLESILAGGHYEQYFGPGTRLTVT.

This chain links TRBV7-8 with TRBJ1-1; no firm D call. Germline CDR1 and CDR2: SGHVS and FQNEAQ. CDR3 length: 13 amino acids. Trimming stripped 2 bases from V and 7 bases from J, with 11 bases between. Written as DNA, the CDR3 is TGTGCCAGCAGCTTAACGGGGTCTAATGAAGCTTTCTTT. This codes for CASSLTGSNEAFF.

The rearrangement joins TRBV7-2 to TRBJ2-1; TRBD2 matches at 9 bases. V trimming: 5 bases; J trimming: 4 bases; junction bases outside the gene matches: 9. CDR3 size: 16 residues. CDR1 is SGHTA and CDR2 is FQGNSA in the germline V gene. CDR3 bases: TGTGCCAGCAGCAAAACTAGCGGGTTGGGGTACAATGAGCAGTTCTTC. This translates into CASSKTSGLGYNEQFF.

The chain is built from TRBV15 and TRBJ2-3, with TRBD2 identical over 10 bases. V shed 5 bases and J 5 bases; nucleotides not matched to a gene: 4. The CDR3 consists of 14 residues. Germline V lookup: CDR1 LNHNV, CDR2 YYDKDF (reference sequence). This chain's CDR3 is CATSLAGVGDTQYF. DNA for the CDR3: TGTGCCACCAGCCTAGCGGGAGTGGGAGATACGCAGTATTTT.

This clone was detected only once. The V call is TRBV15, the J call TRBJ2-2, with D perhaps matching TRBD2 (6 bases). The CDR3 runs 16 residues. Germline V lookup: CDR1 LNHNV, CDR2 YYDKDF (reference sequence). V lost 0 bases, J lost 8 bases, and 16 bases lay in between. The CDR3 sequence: CATSRDPGRIAGELFF. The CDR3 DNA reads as TGTGCCACCAGCAGAGATCCAGGGAGGATCGCGGGGGAGCTGTTTTTT.

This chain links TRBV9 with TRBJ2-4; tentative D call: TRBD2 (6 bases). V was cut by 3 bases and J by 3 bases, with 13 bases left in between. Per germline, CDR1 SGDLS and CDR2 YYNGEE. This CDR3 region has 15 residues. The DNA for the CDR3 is TGTGCCAGCAGCGAGGGGACTTTGGGCAAAAACATTCAGTACTTC. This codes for CASSEGTLGKNIQYF.

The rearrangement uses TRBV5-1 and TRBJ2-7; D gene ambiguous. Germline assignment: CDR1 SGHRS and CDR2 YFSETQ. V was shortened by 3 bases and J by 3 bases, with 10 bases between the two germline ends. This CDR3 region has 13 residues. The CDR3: CASSYFTDYEQYF. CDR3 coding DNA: TGCGCCAGCAGCTATTTCACTGACTACGAGCAGTACTTC.

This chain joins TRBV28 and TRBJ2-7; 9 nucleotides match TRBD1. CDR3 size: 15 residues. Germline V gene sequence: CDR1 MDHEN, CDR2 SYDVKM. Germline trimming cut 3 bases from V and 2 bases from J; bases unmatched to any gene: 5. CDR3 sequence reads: CASSFLGTGTYEQYF. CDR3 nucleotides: TGTGCCAGCAGTTTTTTGGGGACAGGGACCTACGAGCAGTACTTC.

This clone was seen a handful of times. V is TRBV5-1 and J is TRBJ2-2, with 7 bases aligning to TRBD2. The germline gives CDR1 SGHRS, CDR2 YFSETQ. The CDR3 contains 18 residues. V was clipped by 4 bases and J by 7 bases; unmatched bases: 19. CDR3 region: CASSLDPHAGVTSGELFF. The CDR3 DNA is TGCGCCAGCAGCCTGGACCCGCACGCGGGAGTCACTAGCGGGGAGCTGTTTTTT.

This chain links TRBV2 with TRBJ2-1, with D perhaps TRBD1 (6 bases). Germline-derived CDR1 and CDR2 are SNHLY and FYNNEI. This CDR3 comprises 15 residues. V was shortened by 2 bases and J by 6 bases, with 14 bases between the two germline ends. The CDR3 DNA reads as TGTGCCAGCAGTGAAATGGGCCAGGGGAGCAATGAGCAGTTCTTC. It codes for CASSEMGQGSNEQFF.

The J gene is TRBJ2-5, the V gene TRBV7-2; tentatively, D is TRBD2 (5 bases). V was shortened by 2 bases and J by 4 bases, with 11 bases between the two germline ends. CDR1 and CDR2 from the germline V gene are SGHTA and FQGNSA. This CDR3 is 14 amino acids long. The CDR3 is CASSLTSGRETQYF. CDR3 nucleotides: TGTGCCAGCAGCTTAACCTCTGGGAGAGAGACCCAGTACTTC.

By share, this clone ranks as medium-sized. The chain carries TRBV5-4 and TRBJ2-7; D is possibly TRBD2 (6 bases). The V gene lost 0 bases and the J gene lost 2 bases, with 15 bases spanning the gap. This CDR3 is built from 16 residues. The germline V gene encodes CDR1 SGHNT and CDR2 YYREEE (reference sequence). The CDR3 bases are TGTGCCAGCAGCTTGGCCGGGCTAGCGCAGCCCTACGAGCAGTACTTC. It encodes CASSLAGLAQPYEQYF.

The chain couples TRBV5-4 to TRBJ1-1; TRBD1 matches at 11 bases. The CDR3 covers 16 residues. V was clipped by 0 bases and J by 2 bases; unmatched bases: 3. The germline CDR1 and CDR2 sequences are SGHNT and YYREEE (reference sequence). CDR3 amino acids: CASSLGDRGFNTEAFF. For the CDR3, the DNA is TGTGCCAGCAGCTTGGGGGACAGGGGGTTTAACACTGAAGCTTTCTTT.

The CDR3 loop is CASSPGVTGQYQPQHF. The CDR3 DNA sequence: TGTGCCAGCTCACCTGGGGTGACAGGGCAGTATCAGCCCCAGCATTTT. The chain combines TRBV18 with TRBJ1-5, with 7 positions matching TRBD1. The CDR3 runs 16 residues. The germline V gene encodes CDR1 KGHSH and CDR2 LQKENI. V gave up 3 bases and J gave up 5 bases; unmatched junction bases: 10.

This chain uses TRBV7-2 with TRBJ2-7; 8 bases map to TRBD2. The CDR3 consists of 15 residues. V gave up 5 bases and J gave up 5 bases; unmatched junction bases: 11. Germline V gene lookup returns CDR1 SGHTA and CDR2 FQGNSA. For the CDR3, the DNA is TGTGCCAGCAGCCAAGAAGTCGGACTAGCCCACGAGCAGTACTTC. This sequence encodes CASSQEVGLAHEQYF.

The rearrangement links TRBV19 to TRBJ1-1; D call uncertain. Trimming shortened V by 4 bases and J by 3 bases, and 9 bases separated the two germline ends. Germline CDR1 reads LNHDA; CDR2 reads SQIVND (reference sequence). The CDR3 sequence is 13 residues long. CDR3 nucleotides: TGTGCCAGTAGTACTGGCTTCTACACTGAAGCTTTCTTT. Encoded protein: CASSTGFYTEAFF.

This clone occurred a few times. CDR3 bases: TGCGCCAGCAGCAGCGCTCTAGCGGGAGTGGCCTACAATGAGCAGTTCTTC. Translated, it gives CASSSALAGVAYNEQFF. The chain has TRBV5-1 and TRBJ2-1; 10 bases fit TRBD2. The CDR3 runs to 17 residues. With V trimmed by 4 bases and J by 2 bases, 9 bases remained unmatched. Germline V gene data show CDR1 as SGHRS and CDR2 as YFSETQ.

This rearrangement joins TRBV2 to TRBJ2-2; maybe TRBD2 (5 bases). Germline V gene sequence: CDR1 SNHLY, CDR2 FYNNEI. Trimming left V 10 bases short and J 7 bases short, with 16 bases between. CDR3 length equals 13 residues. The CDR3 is CATRRDTSGELFF. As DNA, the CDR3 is TGTGCCACCCGCCGGGATACTAGCGGGGAGCTGTTTTTT.

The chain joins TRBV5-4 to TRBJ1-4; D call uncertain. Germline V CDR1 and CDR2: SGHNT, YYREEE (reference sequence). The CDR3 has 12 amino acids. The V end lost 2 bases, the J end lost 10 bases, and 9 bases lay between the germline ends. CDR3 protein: CASSFASGKLFF. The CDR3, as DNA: TGTGCCAGCAGCTTTGCAAGCGGAAAACTGTTTTTT.

The chain's CDR3 is CASSSGLAGGVSSYEQYF. In DNA, the CDR3 is TGCGCCAGCAGCTCGGGACTAGCGGGGGGCGTCAGCTCCTACGAGCAGTACTTC. The V call is TRBV5-1, the J call TRBJ2-7; 15 positions match TRBD2. Germline lookup yields CDR1 SGHRS and CDR2 YFSETQ. The ends lost 3 bases at V and 0 bases at J; junction bases unmatched: 7. This CDR3 region has 18 residues.

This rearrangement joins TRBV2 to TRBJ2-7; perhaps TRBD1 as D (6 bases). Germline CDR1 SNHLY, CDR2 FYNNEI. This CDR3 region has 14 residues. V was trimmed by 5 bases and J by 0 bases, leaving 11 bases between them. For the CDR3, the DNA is TGTGCCAGCAGTCAGGGGCCCCCCTCCTACGAGCAGTACTTC. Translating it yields CASSQGPPSYEQYF.

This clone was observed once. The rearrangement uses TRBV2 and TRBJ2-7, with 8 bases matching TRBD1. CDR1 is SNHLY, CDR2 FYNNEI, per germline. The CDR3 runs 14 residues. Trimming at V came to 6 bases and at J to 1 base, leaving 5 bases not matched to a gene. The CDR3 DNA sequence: TGTGCCAGCAGACTGACAGGGGCGTCCTACGAGCAGTACTTC. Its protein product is CASRLTGASYEQYF.